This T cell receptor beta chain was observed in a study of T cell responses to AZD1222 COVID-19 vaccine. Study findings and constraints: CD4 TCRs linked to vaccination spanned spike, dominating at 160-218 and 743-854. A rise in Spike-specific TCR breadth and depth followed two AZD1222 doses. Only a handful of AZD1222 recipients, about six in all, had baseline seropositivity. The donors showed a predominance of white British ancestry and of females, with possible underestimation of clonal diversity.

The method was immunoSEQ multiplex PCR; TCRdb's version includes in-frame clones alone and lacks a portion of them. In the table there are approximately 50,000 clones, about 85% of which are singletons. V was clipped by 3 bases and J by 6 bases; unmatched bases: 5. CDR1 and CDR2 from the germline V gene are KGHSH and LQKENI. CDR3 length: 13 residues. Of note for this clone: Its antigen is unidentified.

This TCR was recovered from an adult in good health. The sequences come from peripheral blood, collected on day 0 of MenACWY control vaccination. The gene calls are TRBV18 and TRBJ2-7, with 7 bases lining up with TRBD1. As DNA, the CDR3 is TGTGCCAGCTCACCCCGGGACAGAGGCGAGCAGTACTTC. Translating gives CASSPRDRGEQYF.